This note documents a single T cell receptor (beta chain) sequence. Its antigen remains unknown. The sample belongs to a study of T cells in narcolepsy. Background on the study: Donors had narcolepsy type 1 or type 2, or were healthy controls.

The data were produced by immunoSEQ multiplex PCR, yet TCRdb's version contains in-frame clones alone and is incomplete. The repertoire consists of 25,000 to 35,000 clones, with 87% occurring once and the leading ten covering 0.85% to 1%. Trimming pared 0 bases from V and 5 bases from J, leaving 11 bases between. The germline gives CDR1 SGHNT, CDR2 YYREEE (reference sequence). The CDR3 length is 14 residues. Whole-study findings and limits: HCRT-specific and TRIB2-specific autoreactive clonotypes appeared among same-patient CSF and blood CD4+ clonotypes. In some patient and control memory CD4+ samples, autoreactive clones were absent. Healthy controls reportedly lacked the autoreactive clonotypes serially found in patients' blood.

The receptor was derived from a human donor in good health. The chain uses TRBV5-4 and TRBJ1-2; D uncertain. The sequenced sample was memory (CD45RA-) CD4+ T cells from blood. CDR3 coding DNA: TGTGCCAGCAGCTTGGACAGTCGCGGGTATGGCTACACCTTC. Protein: CASSLDSRGYGYTF.